This T cell receptor (beta chain) came from a study of T cells in Graves' hyperthyroidism and ophthalmopathy. This clonotype was counted a few times. Using RNA transcripts as the source, TCR beta CDR3 regions were amplified. The HTBI primer set drove a first-round RT-PCR of the TCR CDR3. TCRdb ran MiXCR on the multiplex PCR reads and lists one entry per CDR3 protein. Of more than 650,000 distinct CDR3 sequences listed, 14% are singletons. The sample taken for sequencing was blood. The receptor's source is a woman between 18 and 30 years old with Graves' hyperthyroidism.

The CDR3 protein is CSAPAGNTIYF. The DNA of the CDR3 is TGCAGTGCCCCGGCTGGAAACACCATATATTTT. This sequence joins TRBV20-1 and TRBJ1-3; no clear D. CDR1 and CDR2 from the germline V gene are DFQATT and SNEGSKA (reference sequence). Trimming cost V 6 bases and J 2 bases, with 5 bases left between them. The CDR3 contains 11 residues.